This TCR beta chain was captured in a study of cytomegalovirus exposure and HLA in healthy donors. The overall study: Of fewer than 450 genotyped donors, 81% clustered with self-reported Caucasian donors. General study points: With later analysis, a missense DCLRE1C variant became linked to TCR beta V- and J-gene trimming.

This CDR3 spans 16 amino acids. V trimming: 4 bases; J trimming: 1 base; junction bases outside the gene matches: 8. Germline V gene data show CDR1 as SGHTA and CDR2 as FQGNSA. As to this clone: Its antigen is not identified.

PCR employed 60 Vbeta and 13 Jbeta primers. TCRdb keeps only in-frame clones here, not all; method: immunoSEQ multiplex PCR. The sample carries 110,000 or so clones, about 68% recorded once. The sample taken for sequencing was PBMCs. The sequence came from a woman in her forties or fifties in good health and CMV-seropositive. V usage is TRBV7-2 and J usage is TRBJ2-3; 7 bases are shared with TRBD2. CDR3 bases: TGTGCCAGCAGCTCAATGCGGGGGAAGGGCACAGATACGCAGTATTTT. It encodes CASSSMRGKGTDTQYF.